This T cell receptor beta chain was identified during a study of blood T cells in healthy people across ages. Study at large: Roughly one uniquely barcoded beta molecule per two T cells was captured.

With respect to this clonotype: The antigen is unknown.

With a J-beta primer mix and a sample-barcoded 5' primer, a second PCR ran about 6 to 11 cycles. MiXCR, run by TCRdb on the 5' RACE reads, gives a single entry per CDR3 protein. The data hold 1.5 million to 1.9 million distinct CDR3 sequences, with under 55% observed a single time. Russia was home to the donors, healthy Caucasian individuals aged roughly 6 to 90. General study findings and limits: Observed TCR beta diversity per million T cells went down as age went up. This fall followed a roughly linear course with age. Nothing was known about donor CMV status, and this possibly confounded expanded clonotype changes.

Trimming cost V 8 bases and J 2 bases, with 13 bases left between them. The CDR3 totals 13 residues. Germline CDR1 is ENHRY and CDR2 is SYGVKD. The sample consisted of blood. V usage is TRBV10-3 and J usage is TRBJ2-7, with D unclear. This sequence was found in a woman between 18 and 29 years old in good health. CDR3 amino acids: CAIASGGTYEQYF. The CDR3 nucleotides are TGTGCCATCGCCTCCGGCGGTACCTACGAGCAGTACTTC.